This TCR beta chain is drawn from a study of cytomegalovirus exposure and HLA in healthy donors. This CDR3 has 15 amino acids. V was clipped by 4 bases and J by 5 bases, with 15 bases between them. Germline CDR1 MNHEY, CDR2 SVGAGI. Both 60 Vbeta primers and 13 Jbeta primers went into the PCR. Profiling relied on immunoSEQ multiplex PCR, and the TCRdb table lists in-frame clones only, not all of them. There are approximately 140,000 clones in the sample; 78% occur only once, and 2.5% to 3.5% lies in the top ten. The sequence derives from a male donor in good health and CMV-seronegative. The chain recombines TRBV6-5 with TRBJ1-5; a possible D gene is TRBD1 (6 bases). The sequencing input was PBMCs. The CDR3 sequence: CASSSTGHPYQPQHF. The CDR3 region has the DNA TGTGCCAGCAGTTCGACAGGTCATCCCTATCAGCCCCAGCATTTT.